Presented here are 27 T cell receptor beta chains from one specimen sequenced in a study of technical replicates of blood from several donors. Only in-frame clones appear in the TCRdb table, and some are missing; sequencing was by immunoSEQ multiplex PCR. The data show approximately 81,000 clones, about 96% seen once. Sequenced material: T cells isolated from PBMCs. The receptors come from a human donor in good health.

The J gene is TRBJ2-5, the V gene TRBV18; TRBD2 is a possible D gene (6 bases). Per germline, CDR1 KGHSH and CDR2 LQKENI. V lost 4 bases, J lost 2 bases, and 14 bases lay in between. The CDR3 covers 15 residues. The CDR3 here is CASSRLLGGQETQYF. For the CDR3, the DNA is TGTGCCAGCTCACGTCTCCTCGGGGGACAAGAGACCCAGTACTTC.

The chain employs TRBV7-9 and TRBJ1-1; D possibly corresponds to TRBD1 (5 bases). The CDR3 length is 16 residues. Germline V lookup: CDR1 SEHNR, CDR2 FQNEAQ (reference sequence). The germline V and J ends were trimmed by 5 bases and 1 base, with 17 bases remaining between them. DNA of the CDR3: TGTGCCAGCAGCGAGAGTTTTAGGACACCGAACACTGAAGCTTTCTTT. It yields the protein CASSESFRTPNTEAFF.

This clone occurred once. The chain is built from TRBV19 and TRBJ1-4; weak D call: TRBD1 (5 bases). The germline V and J ends were trimmed by 6 bases and 8 bases, with 19 bases remaining between them. The CDR3 totals 15 residues. Germline CDR1 and CDR2: LNHDA and SQIVND (reference sequence). The CDR3 here is CASRHYQGRGEKLFF. DNA of the CDR3: TGTGCCAGTAGGCACTATCAGGGCCGTGGGGAAAAACTGTTTTTT.

The V gene is TRBV5-5, the J gene TRBJ1-2; the match to TRBD1 covers 10 bases. The V gene's germline CDR1 is SGHKS and CDR2 YYEKEE (reference sequence). Unmatched junction bases numbered 2, after V lost 3 bases and J lost 6 bases. The CDR3 is 13 residues long. DNA for the CDR3: TGTGCCAGCAGCTCCGGGACAGGGGATGGCTACACCTTC. Amino acid sequence: CASSSGTGDGYTF.

V usage is TRBV6-1 and J usage is TRBJ2-5; 9 bases align to TRBD1. This CDR3 has 15 residues. Germline lookup yields CDR1 MNHNS and CDR2 SASEGT. V trimming: 2 bases; J trimming: 5 bases; junction bases outside the gene matches: 6. The CDR3 coding sequence is TGTGCCAGCAGTGAAATACAGGGGGCATGGGAGACCCAGTACTTC. As protein: CASSEIQGAWETQYF.

V usage is TRBV9 and J usage is TRBJ2-7; TRBD1 is a possible D gene (7 bases). Germline CDR1 is SGDLS and CDR2 is YYNGEE. Trimming took off 4 bases at V and 0 bases at J, with 14 bases between the two ends. The CDR3 is made up of 15 amino acids. This chain's CDR3 is CASSIADRSSYEQYF. DNA of the CDR3: TGTGCCAGCAGCATAGCGGACAGGAGCTCCTACGAGCAGTACTTC.

The chain uses TRBV2 and TRBJ2-5; the match to TRBD2 covers 10 bases. Trimming at V came to 6 bases and at J to 4 bases, leaving 8 bases not matched to a gene. CDR1 and CDR2 from the germline V gene are SNHLY and FYNNEI. This CDR3 region has 15 residues. CDR3 sequence (DNA): TGTGCCAGCAGGGCGAGCGGGGGGGAGTTAGAGACCCAGTACTTC. As protein: CASRASGGELETQYF.

The genes are TRBV28 and TRBJ2-4; no firm D call. The CDR3 has 13 amino acids. CDR1 and CDR2 from the germline V gene are MDHEN and SYDVKM. The V gene lost 5 bases and the J gene lost 3 bases, with 8 bases spanning the gap. CDR3 residues: CASSPHSKNIQYF. In DNA form, the CDR3 reads TGTGCCAGCAGTCCCCACAGCAAAAACATTCAGTACTTC.

The J gene is TRBJ1-2, the V gene TRBV19, with TRBD1 matching 9 bases. From germline, CDR1 is LNHDA and CDR2 SQIVND (reference sequence). The CDR3 runs to 18 residues. Unmatched junction bases numbered 19, after V lost 6 bases and J lost 5 bases. DNA of the CDR3: TGTGCCAGTAGCTATGGGACAGGGAGTGACCTCTTCTCTTATGGCTACACCTTC. Translation: CASSYGTGSDLFSYGYTF.

This chain uses TRBV14 with TRBJ2-6; D possibly corresponds to TRBD1 (6 bases). The germline gives CDR1 SGHDN, CDR2 FVKESK. Trimming shortened V by 3 bases and J by 2 bases, and 8 bases separated the two germline ends. The CDR3 is 15 amino acids. CDR3: CASSQQGPGANVLTF. CDR3 nucleotides: TGTGCCAGCAGCCAGCAGGGGCCTGGGGCCAACGTCCTGACTTTC.

The J gene is TRBJ2-3, the V gene TRBV5-1, with a tentative D call TRBD2 (6 bases). This CDR3 region has 15 residues. From germline, CDR1 is SGHRS and CDR2 YFSETQ. The germline V and J ends were trimmed by 1 base and 3 bases, with 12 bases remaining between them. CDR3 in amino acids: CASSLMVGRTDTQYF. The DNA for the CDR3 is TGCGCCAGCAGCTTGATGGTAGGGAGGACAGATACGCAGTATTTT.

The gene calls are TRBV5-8 and TRBJ2-1; D unresolved. The CDR3 has 12 residues. CDR1 is SGHTS, CDR2 YDEGEE, per germline. V lost 7 bases, J lost 4 bases, and 9 bases lay in between. The CDR3 DNA sequence: TGTGCCAGCGCGGCACGGTACAATGAGCAGTTCTTC. It encodes CASAARYNEQFF.

The chain combines TRBV27 with TRBJ1-4; 7 bases fit TRBD1. CDR3 length: 16 residues. J lost 0 bases, V lost 4 bases, and 5 bases had no gene match. Germline assignment: CDR1 MNHEY and CDR2 SMNVEV (reference sequence). This CDR3 reads CASSSYTGATNEKLFF. As DNA, the CDR3 is TGTGCCAGCAGTTCCTATACAGGGGCAACTAATGAAAAACTGTTTTTT.

V is TRBV5-4 and J is TRBJ2-7, with 11 bases that match TRBD2. Germline V gene lookup returns CDR1 SGHNT and CDR2 YYREEE (reference sequence). With V trimmed by 2 bases and J by 2 bases, 9 bases remained unmatched. This CDR3 region has 17 residues. The CDR3 sequence is CASSLIAGGPGTYEQYF. The DNA for the CDR3 is TGTGCCAGCAGCTTAATAGCGGGAGGGCCCGGGACCTACGAGCAGTACTTC.

This chain connects TRBV19 to TRBJ2-5; 7 bases are shared with TRBD1. CDR3 length: 14 residues. Germline V CDR1 and CDR2: LNHDA, SQIVND (reference sequence). Germline trimming cut 7 bases from V and 2 bases from J; bases unmatched to any gene: 7. Here the CDR3 DNA reads TGTGCCAGTAATCCCGGGACAGCACAAGAGACCCAGTACTTC. Its protein product is CASNPGTAQETQYF. Combining the CDR3 with reference TRBV19 and TRBJ2-5 gives the whole variable domain DGGITQSPKYLFRKEGQNVTLSCEQNLNHDAMYWYRQDPGQGLRLIYYSQIVNDFQKGDIAEGYSVSREKKESFPLTVTSAQKNPTAFYLCASNPGTAQETQYFGPGTRLLVL.

The CDR3, as DNA: TGTGCCAGCAGCCCACGGACTAGCGGGGGTAATGAGCAGTTCTTC. It encodes CASSPRTSGGNEQFF. The chain joins TRBV7-9 to TRBJ2-1; TRBD2 aligns across 13 bases. Germline V CDR1 and CDR2: SEHNR, FQNEAQ (reference sequence). V gave up 5 bases and J gave up 7 bases; unmatched junction bases: 5. This CDR3 is built from 15 residues.

The gene calls are TRBV4-1 and TRBJ1-2; the D gene is possibly TRBD1 (5 bases). CDR1 is MGHRA and CDR2 is YSYEKL in the germline V gene. This CDR3 has 17 residues. Trimming took off 1 base at V and 6 bases at J, with 21 bases between the two ends. In nucleotides, the CDR3 is TGCGCCAGCAGCCAAGGCACCGCGCGTTCCTCGGGGGATGGCTACACCTTC. It is translated as CASSQGTARSSGDGYTF.

J is TRBJ1-2 and V is TRBV30; 12 bases are shared with TRBD1. This CDR3 spans 13 amino acids. V trimming: 3 bases; J trimming: 7 bases; junction bases outside the gene matches: 3. CDR1 GTSNPN and CDR2 SVGIG come from the germline V gene (reference sequence). The CDR3 DNA reads TGTGCCTGGAGCGGGACAGGGGGCGGTGGCTACACCTTC. Its protein product is CAWSGTGGGGYTF.

This chain connects TRBV7-9 to TRBJ2-2; D may be TRBD1 (5 bases). The germline V gene encodes CDR1 SEHNR and CDR2 FQNEAQ (reference sequence). The CDR3 runs to 14 residues. V was trimmed by 6 bases and J by 3 bases, leaving 11 bases between them. CDR3: CASRRQQDTGELFF. CDR3 bases: TGTGCCAGCAGGCGCCAACAGGACACCGGGGAGCTGTTTTTT.

This clone was seen once. The chain is built from TRBV2 and TRBJ2-1, with D possibly matching TRBD2 (6 bases). V lost 6 bases and J lost 6, with 6 bases in between. The CDR3 length is 11 residues. Germline V gives CDR1 SNHLY, CDR2 FYNNEI. The CDR3 DNA is TGTGCCAGCAGCGGGGGCAATGAGCAGTTCTTC. As protein: CASSGGNEQFF.

This sequence joins TRBV5-4 and TRBJ2-1, with 11 bases aligning to TRBD2. The length of the CDR3 is 18 residues. V lost 4 bases, J lost 0 bases, and 9 bases stayed unmatched. The germline V gene encodes CDR1 SGHNT and CDR2 YYREEE (reference sequence). This CDR3 is CASSEGLAEISSYNEQFF. CDR3 coding DNA: TGTGCCAGCAGCGAGGGACTAGCGGAAATCAGCTCCTACAATGAGCAGTTCTTC. Using reference TRBV5-4 and TRBJ2-1 for the parts outside the CDR3, the full variable domain is ETGVTQSPTHLIKTRGQQVTLRCSSQSGHNTVSWYQQALGQGPQFIFQYYREEENGRGNFPPRFSGLQFPNYSSELNVNALELDDSALYLCASSEGLAEISSYNEQFFGPGTRLTVL.

The chain employs TRBV6-1 and TRBJ2-3; 9 bases are a match to TRBD1. Germline assignment: CDR1 MNHNS and CDR2 SASEGT. The CDR3 is 15 amino acids. V lost 4 bases to trimming and J lost 6 bases; unmatched junction nucleotides: 8. This CDR3 is CASSAPDRGADTQYF. The CDR3 coding sequence is TGTGCCAGCAGTGCCCCGGACAGGGGCGCGGATACGCAGTATTTT.

The chain combines TRBV5-1 with TRBJ2-7; D ambiguous. V was pared by 7 bases and J by 3 bases, with 11 bases between. This CDR3 comprises 12 residues. Germline values: CDR1 SGHRS, CDR2 YFSETQ. CDR3 sequence (DNA): TGCGCCAGCGGCCCCGATGTCTACGAGCAGTACTTC. Amino acid sequence: CASGPDVYEQYF.

The chain uses TRBV11-2 and TRBJ2-5; 7 bases are a match to TRBD2. J was trimmed by 7 bases and V by 0 bases; bases with no gene match: 8. The CDR3 length is 15 residues. Germline V gives CDR1 SGHAT, CDR2 FQNNGV. CDR3 coding DNA: TGTGCCAGCAGCTTAGAAGGCTATCCGGGGGGGACCCAGTACTTC. This gives the protein CASSLEGYPGGTQYF.

This clone was recorded only once. This sequence joins TRBV15 and TRBJ2-1; D uncertain. This CDR3 has 14 amino acids. Germline V CDR1 and CDR2: LNHNV, YYDKDF (reference sequence). V shed 2 bases and J shed 3 bases, with 8 bases lying between them. CDR3 residues: CATSRTSYYNEQFF. CDR3 coding DNA: TGTGCCACCAGCAGAACATCTTACTACAATGAGCAGTTCTTC.

As to this clone: Other DNA sequences in this specimen translate into the identical CDR3. This chain uses TRBV27 with TRBJ2-7; D possibly corresponds to TRBD2 (5 bases). V shed 3 bases and J shed 0 bases, with 12 bases lying between them. Germline V gives CDR1 MNHEY, CDR2 SMNVEV (reference sequence). There are 15 residues in the CDR3. The CDR3 coding sequence is TGTGCCAGCAGTTTGAGCGGCTCCAGCTCCTACGAGCAGTACTTC. It specifies CASSLSGSSSYEQYF.

The V and J genes are TRBV28 and TRBJ1-5; 10 nucleotides align to TRBD1. The ends lost 3 bases at V and 1 base at J; junction bases unmatched: 3. Germline V CDR1 and CDR2: MDHEN, SYDVKM. The CDR3 contains 16 residues. The chain's CDR3 is CASSLTGGMSNQPQHF. The CDR3 coding sequence is TGTGCCAGCAGTTTGACAGGGGGCATGAGCAATCAGCCCCAGCATTTT.